Listed here are 24 T cell receptor beta chains from one sample, sequenced in a study of blood T cell repertoires in COVID-19 (dated by TCRdb to about 2020). Library preparation employed the immunoSEQ multiplex PCR assay. Sourced from immuneACCESS, this table was stored by TCRdb with only in-frame sequences that have V and J called. A share of the clones is absent; for the studies checked, an unresolved V gene accounts for under half, and the remainder has no known explanation. A total of some 100,000 clones appear in this sample, about 90% of them only once. Approximately 18% of the sample is taken by the ten largest. The material sequenced was peripheral blood. These TCRs come from a human donor in a cohort sampled during active COVID-19.

The CDR3 sequence is CASSPQCFGQLNQPQHF. The DNA of the CDR3 is TGCGCCAGCAGCCCCCAATGTTTCGGACAGTTGAATCAGCCCCAGCATTTT. This sequence joins TRBV23-1 and TRBJ1-5; a possible D gene is TRBD1 (6 bases). TRBV23-1 is known as an ORF, though its function is uncertain. CDR3 length: 17 amino acids. Trimming cost V 6 bases and J 4 bases, with 22 bases left between them.

The chain employs TRBV4-1 and TRBJ2-7, with TRBD2 matching over 8 bases. Unmatched junction bases numbered 6, after V lost 0 bases and J lost 2 bases. The V gene's germline CDR1 is MGHRA and CDR2 YSYEKL. This CDR3 contains 16 residues. The CDR3 reads CASSQDSWRGAYEQYF. The CDR3 DNA reads TGCGCCAGCAGCCAAGATTCCTGGCGGGGGGCCTACGAGCAGTACTTC.

The chain couples TRBV7-2 to TRBJ2-3; 7 bases are shared with TRBD2. This CDR3 is 15 amino acids long. The V gene end was trimmed by 7 bases and the J gene end by 2 bases; junction bases not matched to a gene: 9. CDR1 and CDR2 from the germline V gene are SGHTA and FQGNSA. CDR3 residues: CASKLGGKFTDTQYF. CDR3 coding DNA: TGTGCCAGCAAGCTGGGAGGGAAATTCACAGATACGCAGTATTTT.

The gene calls are TRBV2 and TRBJ1-1; 9 bases agree with TRBD1. The CDR3 extends over 14 amino acids. Trimming cost V 6 bases and J 1 base; bases outside gene matches: 3. Germline lookup yields CDR1 SNHLY and CDR2 FYNNEI. The CDR3 DNA follows: TGTGCCAGCAGCCAGACAGGGGGGAACACTGAAGCTTTCTTT. It yields the protein CASSQTGGNTEAFF.

V usage is TRBV2 and J usage is TRBJ1-2; 9 nucleotides agree with TRBD1. Germline CDR1 reads SNHLY; CDR2 reads FYNNEI. This CDR3 is built from 14 residues. V lost 1 base, J lost 5 bases, and 2 bases stayed unmatched. The CDR3 spells CASSEDRGLYGYTF. CDR3 sequence (DNA): TGTGCCAGCAGTGAAGACAGGGGGCTTTATGGCTACACCTTC. Full variable domain (missing parts from reference TRBV2 and TRBJ1-2): EPEVTQTPSHQVTQMGQEVILRCVPISNHLYFYWYRQILGQKVEFLVSFYNNEISEKSEIFDDQFSVERPDGSNFTLKIRSTKLEDSAMYFCASSEDRGLYGYTFGSGTRLTVV.

The rearrangement uses TRBV4-1 and TRBJ1-2; 8 bases are shared with TRBD1. The germline gives CDR1 MGHRA, CDR2 YSYEKL. This CDR3 is built from 18 residues. V shed 6 bases and J 4 bases; nucleotides not matched to a gene: 19. The CDR3: CASSPGEIATGAFYGYTF. The CDR3 bases are TGCGCCAGCAGTCCAGGGGAGATCGCGACAGGGGCTTTCTATGGCTACACCTTC.

This chain joins TRBV7-2 and TRBJ2-3, with 10 bases that match TRBD1. Germline V gene lookup returns CDR1 SGHTA and CDR2 FQGNSA. This CDR3 is 14 amino acids long. Trimming removed 5 bases from V and 5 bases from J; junction bases left unmatched: 4. In nucleotides, the CDR3 is TGTGCCAGCAGCCCAGGACAGGGGGAAGATACGCAGTATTTT. The encoded protein is CASSPGQGEDTQYF.

The V call is TRBV9, the J call TRBJ2-3; possible D gene TRBD1, 5 bases. Germline-derived CDR1 and CDR2 are SGDLS and YYNGEE. The ends were cut back, 0 bases at V and 0 bases at J, with 11 bases in the middle. The CDR3 length is 16 residues. The chain's CDR3 is CASSVGGTLSTDTQYF. CDR3 in DNA: TGTGCCAGCAGCGTAGGGGGCACACTCAGCACAGATACGCAGTATTTT.

This clone was counted a single time. This sequence joins TRBV7-9 and TRBJ2-1; 7 positions agree with TRBD1. In germline, CDR1 is SEHNR, CDR2 FQNEAQ (reference sequence). The length of the CDR3 is 13 residues. V shed 3 bases and J 9 bases; nucleotides not matched to a gene: 5. CDR3 protein: CASSLGQYIEQFF. In DNA, the CDR3 is TGTGCCAGCAGCTTGGGACAGTATATTGAGCAGTTCTTC.

This chain uses TRBV11-2 with TRBJ1-2, with D possibly being TRBD1 (5 bases). The CDR3 loop spans 16 amino acids. Trimming pared 4 bases from V and 6 bases from J, leaving 21 bases between. Germline assignment: CDR1 SGHAT and CDR2 FQNNGV. CDR3 sequence reads: CASSSSTRGRANGYTF. The CDR3 DNA sequence: TGTGCCAGCAGCTCCTCAACCCGAGGCAGGGCGAATGGCTACACCTTC.

The J gene is TRBJ1-1, the V gene TRBV7-9; no clear D. The CDR3 runs 15 residues. CDR1 and CDR2 (germline): SEHNR, FQNEAQ (reference sequence). V was clipped by 7 bases and J by 1 base, with 16 bases between them. Here the CDR3 DNA reads TGTGCCAGCACCGGACGGACTAGACAGAACACTGAAGCTTTCTTT. This sequence encodes CASTGRTRQNTEAFF.

V is TRBV2 and J is TRBJ2-7; 9 positions match TRBD1. Germline V CDR1 and CDR2: SNHLY, FYNNEI. This CDR3 is 11 amino acids long. Trimming at V came to 11 bases and at J to 5 bases, leaving 4 bases not matched to a gene. CDR3 region: CAGWTGDEQYF. DNA of the CDR3: TGTGCCGGCTGGACAGGGGACGAGCAGTACTTC.

The gene calls are TRBV11-2 and TRBJ2-2; D is ambiguous. V dropped 4 bases and J dropped 9 bases, with 12 bases sitting between them. The V gene's germline CDR1 is SGHAT and CDR2 FQNNGV. The CDR3 covers 13 residues. The CDR3: CASSSQPGRELFF. The CDR3 DNA reads TGTGCCAGCAGCTCCCAACCTGGCCGGGAGCTGTTTTTT.

The CDR3 nucleotides are TGTGCCTGGAGTAGACAGTCTACCCAGCCCCAGCATTTT. Its translation: CAWSRQSTQPQHF. The J gene is TRBJ1-5, the V gene TRBV30; maybe TRBD1 (5 bases). Trimming removed 2 bases from V and 7 bases from J, with 12 bases in between. The CDR3 is made up of 13 amino acids. Per germline, CDR1 GTSNPN and CDR2 SVGIG (reference sequence).

This chain connects TRBV9 to TRBJ2-5; 9 positions match TRBD1. There are 16 residues in the CDR3. Germline CDR1 is SGDLS and CDR2 is YYNGEE. V lost 3 bases to trimming and J lost 3 bases; unmatched junction nucleotides: 9. The CDR3 loop reads CASSAPGQGLKETQYF. The CDR3 DNA is TGTGCCAGCAGCGCCCCGGGACAGGGACTGAAAGAGACCCAGTACTTC.

The rearrangement links TRBV29-1 to TRBJ2-1; D ambiguous. Germline CDR1 is SQVTM and CDR2 is ANQGSEA. V lost 3 bases and J 2 bases, leaving 8 bases between the germline ends. CDR3 length equals 13 residues. CDR3 amino acids: CSVEQVAYNEQFF. CDR3 DNA sequence: TGCAGCGTTGAGCAGGTAGCCTACAATGAGCAGTTCTTC.

This clone was seen a single time. The chain links TRBV29-1 to TRBJ2-1; 8 nucleotides line up with TRBD2. V lost 4 bases to trimming and J lost 2 bases; unmatched junction nucleotides: 1. Germline V gene data show CDR1 as SQVTM and CDR2 as ANQGSEA. This CDR3 region has 13 residues. The CDR3 bases are TGCAGCGTTGTTAGCGGGGCCTACAATGAGCAGTTCTTC. Protein product: CSVVSGAYNEQFF.

The chain recombines TRBV10-3 with TRBJ2-5, with TRBD2 as a possible D gene (5 bases). CDR1 ENHRY and CDR2 SYGVKD come from the germline V gene. V lost 4 bases, J lost 4 bases, and 10 bases lay in between. The CDR3 has 13 amino acids. Here the CDR3 DNA reads TGTGCCATCAGTGGAGCGACTACAGAGACCCAGTACTTC. Translated, it gives CAISGATTETQYF.

The chain is built from TRBV7-8 and TRBJ1-5; 7 bases match TRBD1. Germline V gene sequence: CDR1 SGHVS, CDR2 FQNEAQ. This CDR3 is 14 amino acids long. Trimming at V came to 6 bases and at J to 7 bases, leaving 9 bases not matched to a gene. CDR3 residues: CASSLDRVYQPQHF. CDR3 nucleotide sequence: TGTGCCAGCAGTCTCGACAGGGTTTACCAGCCCCAGCATTTT.

This chain connects TRBV11-2 to TRBJ1-5; D not resolved. Germline-derived CDR1 and CDR2 are SGHAT and FQNNGV. V lost 6 bases, J lost 0 bases, and 6 bases lay in between. The CDR3 is 13 residues long. In DNA, the CDR3 is TGTGCCAGCAGTCCATTTAGCAATCAGCCCCAGCATTTT. It is translated as CASSPFSNQPQHF.

This clone was seen only once. The genes are TRBV27 and TRBJ1-2, with TRBD1 identical over 8 bases. The CDR3 spans 14 residues. Per the germline V gene, CDR1 is MNHEY and CDR2 is SMNVEV (reference sequence). V shed 3 bases and J 7 bases; nucleotides not matched to a gene: 7. CDR3 sequence reads: CASSLARDRPGYTF. CDR3 nucleotide sequence: TGTGCCAGCAGTTTGGCGAGGGACAGGCCTGGCTACACCTTC.

This chain uses TRBV5-1 with TRBJ1-1, with D possibly being TRBD1 (5 bases). Germline assignment: CDR1 SGHRS and CDR2 YFSETQ. V lost 1 base and J lost 11, with 27 bases in between. CDR3 length: 17 amino acids. CDR3 sequence (DNA): TGCGCCAGCAGCTTGAGGCGGGGCATTCCGGTATCTCGAGTGGCTTTCTTT. Residues: CASSLRRGIPVSRVAFF. The complete variable domain, with remaining parts taken from reference TRBV5-1 and TRBJ1-1, reads KAGVTQTPRYLIKTRGQQVTLSCSPISGHRSVSWYQQTPGQGLQFLFEYFSETQRNKGNFPGRFSGRQFSNSRSEMNVSTLELGDSALYLCASSLRRGIPVSRVAFFGQGTRLTVV.

The chain employs TRBV6-2 or TRBV6-3 and TRBJ2-5, with D possibly TRBD2 on 5 matching bases. This CDR3 is built from 15 residues. The germline V gene has CDR1 MNHEY and CDR2 SVGEGT. Trimming stripped 2 bases from V and 7 bases from J, with 17 bases between. This CDR3 is CASSYIVGAGGTQYF. The CDR3 nucleotides read TGTGCCAGCAGTTACATCGTGGGCGCGGGTGGGACCCAGTACTTC.

The gene calls are TRBV9 and TRBJ1-4; tentative D call: TRBD1 (5 bases). This CDR3 has 14 amino acids. The germline CDR1 and CDR2 sequences are SGDLS and YYNGEE. Trimming removed 1 base at V and 5 bases at J, with 9 bases between. The CDR3 DNA is TGTGCCAGCAGCGTAAGGCAGGGAAATGAAAAACTGTTTTTT. Its protein is CASSVRQGNEKLFF.